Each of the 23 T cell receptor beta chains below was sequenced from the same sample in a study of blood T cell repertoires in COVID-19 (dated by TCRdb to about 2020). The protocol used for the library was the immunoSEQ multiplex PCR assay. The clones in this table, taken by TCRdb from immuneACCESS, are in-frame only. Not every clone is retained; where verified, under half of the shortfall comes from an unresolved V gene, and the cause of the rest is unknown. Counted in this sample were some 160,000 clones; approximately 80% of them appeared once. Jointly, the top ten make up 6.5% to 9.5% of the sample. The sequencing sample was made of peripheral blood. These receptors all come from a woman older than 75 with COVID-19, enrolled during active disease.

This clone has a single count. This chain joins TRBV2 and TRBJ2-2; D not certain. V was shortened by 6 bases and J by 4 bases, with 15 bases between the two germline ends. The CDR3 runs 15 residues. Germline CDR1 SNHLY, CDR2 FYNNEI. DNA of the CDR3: TGTGCCAGCAGGACAAAAGTTCTCCCCACCGGGGAGCTGTTTTTT. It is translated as CASRTKVLPTGELFF.

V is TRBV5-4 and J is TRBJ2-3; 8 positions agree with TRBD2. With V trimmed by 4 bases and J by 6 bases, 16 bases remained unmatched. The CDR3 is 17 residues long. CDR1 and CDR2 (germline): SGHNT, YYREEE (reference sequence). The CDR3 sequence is CASSPREGQWGEDTQYF. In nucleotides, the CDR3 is TGTGCCAGCAGCCCCCGGGAGGGCCAGTGGGGTGAGGATACGCAGTATTTT.

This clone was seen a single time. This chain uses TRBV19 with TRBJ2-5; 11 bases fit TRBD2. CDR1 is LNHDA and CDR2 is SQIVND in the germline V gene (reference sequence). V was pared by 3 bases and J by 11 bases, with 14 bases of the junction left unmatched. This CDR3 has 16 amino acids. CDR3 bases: TGTGCCAGTAGTATTGGGGACCCACTAGCGGGGGCCCGGCAGTACTTC. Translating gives CASSIGDPLAGARQYF. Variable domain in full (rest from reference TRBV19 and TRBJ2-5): DGGITQSPKYLFRKEGQNVTLSCEQNLNHDAMYWYRQDPGQGLRLIYYSQIVNDFQKGDIAEGYSVSREKKESFPLTVTSAQKNPTAFYLCASSIGDPLAGARQYFGPGTRLLVL.

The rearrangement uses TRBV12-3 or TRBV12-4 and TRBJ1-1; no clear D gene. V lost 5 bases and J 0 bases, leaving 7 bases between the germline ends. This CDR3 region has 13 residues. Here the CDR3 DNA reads TGTGCCAGCAGTAGAGGTATGAACACTGAAGCTTTCTTT. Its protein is CASSRGMNTEAFF.

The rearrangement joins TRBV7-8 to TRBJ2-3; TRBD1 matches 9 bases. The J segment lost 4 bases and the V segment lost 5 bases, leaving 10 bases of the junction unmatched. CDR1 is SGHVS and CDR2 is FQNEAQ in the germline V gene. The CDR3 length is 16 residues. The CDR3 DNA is TGTGCCAGCAGCGACCACGGACAGGGGCAGTCAGATACGCAGTATTTT. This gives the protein CASSDHGQGQSDTQYF.

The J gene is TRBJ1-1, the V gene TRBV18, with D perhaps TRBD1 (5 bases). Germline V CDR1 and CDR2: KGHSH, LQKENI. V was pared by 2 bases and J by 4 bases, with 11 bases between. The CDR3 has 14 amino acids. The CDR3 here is CASSPARVGTEAFF. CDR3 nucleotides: TGTGCCAGCTCACCAGCCAGGGTCGGCACTGAAGCTTTCTTT.

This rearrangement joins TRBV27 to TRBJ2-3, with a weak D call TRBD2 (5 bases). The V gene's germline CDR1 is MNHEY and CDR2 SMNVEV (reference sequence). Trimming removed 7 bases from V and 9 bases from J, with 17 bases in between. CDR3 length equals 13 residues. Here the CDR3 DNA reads TGTGCCAGCAACTCGGGGTCCCTTAGGACGCAGTATTTT. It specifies CASNSGSLRTQYF.

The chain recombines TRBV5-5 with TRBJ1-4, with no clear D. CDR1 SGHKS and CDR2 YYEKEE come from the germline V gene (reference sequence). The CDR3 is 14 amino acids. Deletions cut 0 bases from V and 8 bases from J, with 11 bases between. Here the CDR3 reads CASSLGSAGEKLFF. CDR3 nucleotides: TGTGCCAGCAGCTTGGGTTCCGCGGGCGAAAAACTGTTTTTT.

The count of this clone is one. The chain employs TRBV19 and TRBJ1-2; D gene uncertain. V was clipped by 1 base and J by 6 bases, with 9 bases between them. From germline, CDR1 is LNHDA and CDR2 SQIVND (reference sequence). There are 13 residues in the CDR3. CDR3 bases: TGTGCCAGTAGTATAGGGGCTTCTAATGGCTACACCTTC. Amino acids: CASSIGASNGYTF.

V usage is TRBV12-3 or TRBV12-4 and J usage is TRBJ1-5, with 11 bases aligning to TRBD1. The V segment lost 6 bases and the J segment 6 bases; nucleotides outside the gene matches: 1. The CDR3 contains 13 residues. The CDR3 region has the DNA TGTGCCAGCAGGGGGACAGGGGGTCAGCCCCAGCATTTT. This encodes CASRGTGGQPQHF.

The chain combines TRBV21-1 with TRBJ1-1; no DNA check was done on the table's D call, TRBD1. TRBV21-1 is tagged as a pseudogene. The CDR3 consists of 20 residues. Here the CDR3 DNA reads TGTGCCAGCAGCAGGAAGACAAAGTCTGTGGAGGAGTTGACAGGGAATAATGGGATCTTT. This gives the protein CASSRKTKSVEELTGNNGIF.

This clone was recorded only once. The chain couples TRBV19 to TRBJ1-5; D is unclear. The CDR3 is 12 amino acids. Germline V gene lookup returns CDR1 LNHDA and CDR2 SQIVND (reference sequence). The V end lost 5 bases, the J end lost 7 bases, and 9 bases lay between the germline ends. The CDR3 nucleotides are TGTGCCAGTAGTGTCCTAGGCCAGCCCCAGCATTTT. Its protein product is CASSVLGQPQHF.

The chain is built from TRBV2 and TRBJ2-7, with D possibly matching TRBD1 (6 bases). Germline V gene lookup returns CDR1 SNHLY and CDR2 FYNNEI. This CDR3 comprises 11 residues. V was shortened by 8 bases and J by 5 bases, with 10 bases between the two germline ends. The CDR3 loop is CASGGFNEQYF. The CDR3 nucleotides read TGTGCCAGCGGGGGCTTCAACGAGCAGTACTTC.

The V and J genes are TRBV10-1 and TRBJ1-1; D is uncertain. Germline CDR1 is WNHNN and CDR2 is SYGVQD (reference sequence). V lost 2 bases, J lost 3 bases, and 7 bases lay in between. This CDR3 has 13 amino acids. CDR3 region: CASSEGEYTEAFF. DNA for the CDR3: TGCGCCAGCAGTGAGGGAGAGTACACTGAAGCTTTCTTT.

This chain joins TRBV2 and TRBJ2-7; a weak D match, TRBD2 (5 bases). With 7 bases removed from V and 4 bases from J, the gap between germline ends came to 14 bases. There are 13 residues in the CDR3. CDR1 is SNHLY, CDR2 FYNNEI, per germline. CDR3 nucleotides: TGTGCCAGCAAGCCCGGGGTTATATACGAGCAGTACTTC. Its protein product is CASKPGVIYEQYF.

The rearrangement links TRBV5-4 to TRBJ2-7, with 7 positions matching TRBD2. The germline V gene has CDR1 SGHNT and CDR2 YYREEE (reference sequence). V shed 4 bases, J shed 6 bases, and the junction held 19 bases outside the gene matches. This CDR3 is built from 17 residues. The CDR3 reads CASSRGSSAGARTEQYF. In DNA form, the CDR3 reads TGTGCCAGCAGCCGGGGCTCCTCTGCGGGAGCGAGGACCGAGCAGTACTTC.

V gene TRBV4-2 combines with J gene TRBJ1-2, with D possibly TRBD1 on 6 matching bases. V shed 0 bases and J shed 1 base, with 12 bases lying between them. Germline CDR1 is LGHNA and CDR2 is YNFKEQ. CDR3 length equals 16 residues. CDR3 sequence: CASSQENREHNYGYTF. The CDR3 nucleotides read TGTGCCAGCAGCCAAGAGAACAGGGAGCATAACTATGGCTACACCTTC.

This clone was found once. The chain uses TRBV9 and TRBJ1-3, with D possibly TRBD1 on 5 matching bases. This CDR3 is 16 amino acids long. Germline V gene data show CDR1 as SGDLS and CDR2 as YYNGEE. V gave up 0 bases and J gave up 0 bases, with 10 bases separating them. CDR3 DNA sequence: TGTGCCAGCAGCGTAGCCGGAGACAGCTCTGGAAACACCATATATTTT. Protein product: CASSVAGDSSGNTIYF.

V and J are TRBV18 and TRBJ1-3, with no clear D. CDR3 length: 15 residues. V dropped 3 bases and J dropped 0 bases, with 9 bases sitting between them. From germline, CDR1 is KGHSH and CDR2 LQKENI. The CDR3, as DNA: TGTGCCAGCTCACCCTCCACGAGCTCTGGAAACACCATATATTTT. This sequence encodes CASSPSTSSGNTIYF.

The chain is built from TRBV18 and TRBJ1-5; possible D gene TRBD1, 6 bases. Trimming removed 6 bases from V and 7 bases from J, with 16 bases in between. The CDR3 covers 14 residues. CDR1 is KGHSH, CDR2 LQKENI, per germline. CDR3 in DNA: TGTGCCAGCTCGGGTACAGGGTGGCAACAGCCCCAGCATTTT. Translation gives CASSGTGWQQPQHF.

Here the CDR3 DNA reads TGTGCCAGCTCACCAATTTTACTAGCGGGGCAAGAGACCCAGTACTTC. This sequence encodes CASSPILLAGQETQYF. The V call is TRBV18, the J call TRBJ2-5; 10 bases match TRBD2. V dropped 2 bases and J dropped 2; count of bases not matched to a gene: 5. This CDR3 contains 16 residues. The germline gives CDR1 KGHSH, CDR2 LQKENI.

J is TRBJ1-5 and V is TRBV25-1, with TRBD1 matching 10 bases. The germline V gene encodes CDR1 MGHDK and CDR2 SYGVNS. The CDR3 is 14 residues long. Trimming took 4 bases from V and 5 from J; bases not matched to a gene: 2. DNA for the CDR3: TGTGCCAGCAGTGGAGGGACAGGGGATCAGCCCCAGCATTTT. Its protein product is CASSGGTGDQPQHF.

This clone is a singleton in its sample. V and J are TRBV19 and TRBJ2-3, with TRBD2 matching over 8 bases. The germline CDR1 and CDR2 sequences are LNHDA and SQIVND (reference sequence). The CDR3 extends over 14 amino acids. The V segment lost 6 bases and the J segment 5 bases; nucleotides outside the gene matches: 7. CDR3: CASRPGLVRDTQYF. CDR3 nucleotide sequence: TGTGCCAGTAGGCCGGGACTAGTGAGAGATACGCAGTATTTT. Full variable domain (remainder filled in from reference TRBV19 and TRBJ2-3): DGGITQSPKYLFRKEGQNVTLSCEQNLNHDAMYWYRQDPGQGLRLIYYSQIVNDFQKGDIAEGYSVSREKKESFPLTVTSAQKNPTAFYLCASRPGLVRDTQYFGPGTRLTVL.